These T cell receptor beta chains were read from a single sample in a study of T cell repertoires in cytomegalovirus infection. One entry per CDR3 protein, called by TCRdb with MiXCR from the reads. The sample has 700,000 to 850,000 distinct CDR3 sequences, over 25% seen once; the top ten hold roughly an eighth. Their cognate antigens are unknown. Source: cultured CD8+ T cells from PBMCs, taken from culture after CMV antigen stimulation. The receptors originated from a human donor in good health (CMV status not recorded). Some clones in this sample may be carry-over from other donors' samples. Each CDR3 is given with its conserved first and last residue. The order of the fields is D gene, clone size, J gene, V gene, CDR3 DNA, CDR3 protein. A D gene is named only where the DNA matches it firmly. Clone size is stated in some rows and not others, as once, few, many or a class when expanded.

>TRBD1|few|TRBJ1-1|TRBV27
TGTGCCACCATCCCCCTCGGTGAACAGGGGGTCACTGAAGCTTTCTTT
CATIPLGEQGVTEAFF
>.|.|TRBJ1-5|TRBV6-1
TGTGCCAGCGTAGGGGGGCCTTATAGCAATCAGCCCCAGCATTTT
CASVGGPYSNQPQHF
>.|.|TRBJ1-1|TRBV10-3
TGTGCCATCAGTGAAAGGGTGAACACTGAAGCTTTCTTT
CAISERVNTEAFF
>.|.|TRBJ2-1|TRBV7-3
TGTGCCAGCAGCCGGGACCCACAGTGGGTCAATGAGCAGTTCTTC
CASSRDPQWVNEQFF
>.|few|TRBJ1-1|TRBV27
TGTGCCAGCAGTTTTTCCCGCCTTGACACTGAAGCTTTCTTT
CASSFSRLDTEAFF
>TRBD1|.|TRBJ1-2|TRBV27
TGTGCCACCTCGGGACAGGGCGGCTATGGCTACACCTTC
CATSGQGGYGYTF
>TRBD2|many|TRBJ2-1|TRBV7-9
TGTGCCAGCAACTTAGCGGGGATAAGCTCCTACAATGAGCAGTTCTTC
CASNLAGISSYNEQFF
>.|.|TRBJ2-7|TRBV20-1
TGCAGTGCCCCCGGACATTTTTACGAGCAGTACTTC
CSAPGHFYEQYF
>TRBD1|few|TRBJ1-2|TRBV4-1
TGCGCCAGCAGCCAAGAGATGGCAGGGGGTGAGGGCTACACCTTC
CASSQEMAGGEGYTF
>TRBD2|few|TRBJ2-3|TRBV7-6
TGTGCCAGCAGCTTATGGGCTAGCGGAACTTCTACAGATACGCAGTATTTT
CASSLWASGTSTDTQYF
>.|.|TRBJ2-3|TRBV28
TGTGCCAGCAGTGGCAGCCTTGAGGATACGCAGTATTTT
CASSGSLEDTQYF
>.|.|TRBJ2-3|TRBV20-1
TGCAGTGCTAGTGTCGCCCCCTTGGGAGGAGGAGATACGCAGTATTTT
CSASVAPLGGGDTQYF
>TRBD1|.|TRBJ2-7|TRBV2
TGTGCCAGCAGTGTCCGGGACAGGGTAATCAGGTCCTACGAGCAGTACTTC
CASSVRDRVIRSYEQYF
>TRBD1|.|TRBJ2-7|TRBV27
TGTGCCAGCACGCGACGGACAGGGGGTTCCTACGAGCAGTACTTC
CASTRRTGGSYEQYF
>.|.|TRBJ1-1|TRBV11-2
TGTGCCAGCAGCTTCCCCGTGGGCAACACTGAAGCTTTCTTT
CASSFPVGNTEAFF
>TRBD1|.|TRBJ1-1|TRBV6-5
TGTGCCACCTTCCCGGGACAGGGAAACACTGAAGCTTTCTTT
CATFPGQGNTEAFF
>.|many|TRBJ1-1|TRBV6-1
TGTGCCAGCAGTGCCCCCGACCTGGATCCCTACGACACTGAAGCTTTCTTT
CASSAPDLDPYDTEAFF
>TRBD2|few|TRBJ2-2|TRBV7-6
TGTGCCAGCAGCTCTCGGGGGGGCCCGAACACCGGGGAGCTGTTTTTT
CASSSRGGPNTGELFF
>.|once|TRBJ1-5|TRBV19
TGTGCCAGTAGTATTAGACGCGAGAGAGATCAGCCCCAGCATTTT
CASSIRRERDQPQHF
>.|.|TRBJ2-1|TRBV4-2
TGTGCCAGCAGCCCAACTTTAGGAGCCAATGAGCAGTTCTTC
CASSPTLGANEQFF
>.|.|TRBJ1-4|TRBV5-1
TGCGCCAGCAGCCCCTATGGAGGAGGGGCTAATGAAAAACTGTTTTTT
CASSPYGGGANEKLFF
>TRBD2|few|TRBJ2-6|TRBV6-5
TGTGCCAGCAGTTCCTATGGGGGACTAAACCCTGGGGCCAACGTCCTGACTTTC
CASSSYGGLNPGANVLTF
>.|few|TRBJ2-3|TRBV7-6
TGTGCCAGCAGCTGGGACATCACAGATACGCAGTATTTT
CASSWDITDTQYF
>.|.|TRBJ1-3|TRBV7-6
TGTGCCAGCATCCTTCTCGCCAACTCTGGAAACACCATATATTTT
CASILLANSGNTIYF
>.|many|TRBJ2-5|TRBV7-8
TGTGCCAGCAGCTTATTAGCGGAACCCTGGAGAGAGACCCAGTACTTC
CASSLLAEPWRETQYF
>TRBD1|many|TRBJ1-1|TRBV29-1
TGCAGCGTTGAAGATCCCCTCACCTCTGACAGGGCTACTGAAGCTTTCTTT
CSVEDPLTSDRATEAFF
>TRBD2|few|TRBJ2-1|TRBV6-2/TRBV6-3
TGTGCCAGCACTCACGGGGGGATAAATGAGCAGTTCTTC
CASTHGGINEQFF
>TRBD1|.|TRBJ1-1|TRBV14
TGTGCCAGCAGCCAAGAGGGACAGGGGTGGACTGAAGCTTTCTTT
CASSQEGQGWTEAFF
>TRBD2|.|TRBJ2-1|TRBV11-2
TGTGCCAGCAGCTTAGGTTTACGAGCTAGCGGGGGTGAGCAGTTCTTC
CASSLGLRASGGEQFF
>.|.|TRBJ1-1|TRBV4-2
TGTGCCAGCAGCCAAGATCCGGACATCACTGAAGCTTTCTTT
CASSQDPDITEAFF